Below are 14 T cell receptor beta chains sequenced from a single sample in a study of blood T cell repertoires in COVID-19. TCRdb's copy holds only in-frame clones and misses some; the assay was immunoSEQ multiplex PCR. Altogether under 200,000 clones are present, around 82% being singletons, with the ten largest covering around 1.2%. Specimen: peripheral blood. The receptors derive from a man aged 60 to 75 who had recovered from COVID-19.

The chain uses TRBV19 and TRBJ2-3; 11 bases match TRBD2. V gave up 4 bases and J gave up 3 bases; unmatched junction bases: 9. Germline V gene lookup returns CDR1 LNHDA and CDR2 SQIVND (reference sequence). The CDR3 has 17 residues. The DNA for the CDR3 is TGTGCCAGTAGTAGGCGCCTGACTAGCGGGGATACAGATACGCAGTATTTT. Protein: CASSRRLTSGDTDTQYF.

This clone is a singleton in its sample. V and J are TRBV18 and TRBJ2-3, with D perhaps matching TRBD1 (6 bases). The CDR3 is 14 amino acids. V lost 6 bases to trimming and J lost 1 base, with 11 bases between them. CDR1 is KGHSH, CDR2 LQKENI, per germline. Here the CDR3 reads CASSDSSRTDTQYF. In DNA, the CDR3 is TGTGCCAGCTCGGACAGCTCCCGCACAGATACGCAGTATTTT.

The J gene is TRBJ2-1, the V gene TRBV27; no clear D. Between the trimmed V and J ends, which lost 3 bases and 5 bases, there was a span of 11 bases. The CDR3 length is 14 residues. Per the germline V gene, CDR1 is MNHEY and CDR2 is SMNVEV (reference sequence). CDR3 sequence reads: CASSLTYLNNEQFF. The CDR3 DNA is TGTGCCAGCAGTTTGACTTACCTCAACAATGAGCAGTTCTTC.

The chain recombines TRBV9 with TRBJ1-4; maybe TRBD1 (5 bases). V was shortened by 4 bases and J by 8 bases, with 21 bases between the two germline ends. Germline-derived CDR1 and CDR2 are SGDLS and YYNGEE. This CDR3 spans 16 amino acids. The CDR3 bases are TGTGCCAGCAGCCCCATCGGTGGGGTGGCAGGGGAAAAACTGTTTTTT. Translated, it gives CASSPIGGVAGEKLFF.

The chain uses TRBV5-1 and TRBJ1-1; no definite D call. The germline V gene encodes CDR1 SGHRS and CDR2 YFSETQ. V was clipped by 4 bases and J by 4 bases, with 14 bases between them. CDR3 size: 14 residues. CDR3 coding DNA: TGCGCCAGCAGCCTGGGCACAGTCATCACTGAAGCTTTCTTT. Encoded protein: CASSLGTVITEAFF.

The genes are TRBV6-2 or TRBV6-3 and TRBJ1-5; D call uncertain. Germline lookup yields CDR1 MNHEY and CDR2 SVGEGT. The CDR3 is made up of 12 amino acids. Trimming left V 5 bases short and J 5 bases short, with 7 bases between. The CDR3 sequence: CASSGRDQPQHF. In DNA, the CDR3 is TGTGCCAGCAGTGGCCGGGATCAGCCCCAGCATTTT.

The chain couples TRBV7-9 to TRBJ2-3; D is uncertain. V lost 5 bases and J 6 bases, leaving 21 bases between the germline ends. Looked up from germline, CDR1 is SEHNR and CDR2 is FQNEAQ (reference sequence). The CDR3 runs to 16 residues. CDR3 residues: CASSRFLEQMGDTQYF. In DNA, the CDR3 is TGTGCCAGCAGCCGATTTCTCGAACAAATGGGCGATACGCAGTATTTT.

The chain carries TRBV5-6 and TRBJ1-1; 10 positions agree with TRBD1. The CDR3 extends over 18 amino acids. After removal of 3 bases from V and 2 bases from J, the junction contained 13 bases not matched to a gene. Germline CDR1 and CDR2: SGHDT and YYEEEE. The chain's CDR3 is CASSSLQLDRGFNTEAFF. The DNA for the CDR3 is TGTGCCAGCAGCTCCCTTCAACTGGACAGGGGGTTTAACACTGAAGCTTTCTTT.

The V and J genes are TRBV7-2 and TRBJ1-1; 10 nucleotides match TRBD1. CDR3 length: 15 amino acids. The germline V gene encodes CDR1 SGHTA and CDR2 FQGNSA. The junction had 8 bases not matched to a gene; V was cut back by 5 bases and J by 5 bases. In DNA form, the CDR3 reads TGTGCCAGCAGCCTATGGACAGGGGGGAATACTGAAGCTTTCTTT. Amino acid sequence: CASSLWTGGNTEAFF.

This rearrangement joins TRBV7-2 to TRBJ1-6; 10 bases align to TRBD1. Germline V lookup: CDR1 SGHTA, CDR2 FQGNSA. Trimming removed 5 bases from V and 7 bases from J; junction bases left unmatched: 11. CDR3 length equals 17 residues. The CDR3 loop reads CASSRTGGQAVNSPLHF. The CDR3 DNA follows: TGTGCCAGCAGCCGGACAGGGGGTCAGGCTGTCAATTCACCCCTCCACTTT.

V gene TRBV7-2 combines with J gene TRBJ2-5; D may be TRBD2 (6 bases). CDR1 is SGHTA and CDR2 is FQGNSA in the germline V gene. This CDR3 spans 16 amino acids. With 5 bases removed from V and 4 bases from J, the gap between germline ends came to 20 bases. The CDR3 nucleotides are TGTGCCAGCAGCAGTAGCGTATGGGGGGTGGGAGAGACCCAGTACTTC. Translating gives CASSSSVWGVGETQYF.

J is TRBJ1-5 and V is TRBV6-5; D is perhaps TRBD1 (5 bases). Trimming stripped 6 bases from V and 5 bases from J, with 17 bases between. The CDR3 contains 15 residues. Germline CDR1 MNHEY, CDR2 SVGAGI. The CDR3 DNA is TGTGCCAGCAGGAGATTAACAGGTGTCGATCAGCCCCAGCATTTT. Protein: CASRRLTGVDQPQHF.

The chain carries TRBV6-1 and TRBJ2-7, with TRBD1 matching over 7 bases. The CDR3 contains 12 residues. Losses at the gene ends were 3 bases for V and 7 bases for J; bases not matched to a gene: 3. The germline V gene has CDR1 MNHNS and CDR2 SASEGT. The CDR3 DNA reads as TGTGCCAGCAGTGAGTGGACAGGTGAGCAGTACTTC. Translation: CASSEWTGEQYF.

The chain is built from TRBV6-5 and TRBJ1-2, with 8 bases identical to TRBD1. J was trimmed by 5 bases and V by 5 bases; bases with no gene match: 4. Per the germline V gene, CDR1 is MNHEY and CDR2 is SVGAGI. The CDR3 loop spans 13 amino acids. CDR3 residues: CASSPGGRYGYTF. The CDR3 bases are TGTGCCAGCAGTCCAGGGGGCCGTTATGGCTACACCTTC.